What follows are 24 T cell receptor beta chains derived from one specimen sequenced in a study of T-cell memory formation after mild COVID-19. TCRdb used MiXCR to reprocess the 5' RACE reads, holding one entry per CDR3 protein. Among roughly 400,000 distinct CDR3 sequences listed, 20% to 30% were seen once. The material sequenced was PBMCs or a T cell subset sorted from them (not recorded which). The receptors come from an adult woman who had mild COVID-19 (a few samples of this study predate the infection). Cell type and time point are not known.

This chain joins TRBV21-1 and TRBJ2-5. TRBV21-1 is tagged as a pseudogene. The CDR3 is 14 amino acids. CDR3 bases: TGTGCCAGCAGCAAAGCCAGGTGCAAAGAGACCCAGTACTTC. This gives the protein CASSKARCKETQYF.

The chain employs TRBV6-2 or TRBV6-3 and TRBJ2-5; 7 bases fit TRBD2. The junction had 4 bases not matched to a gene; V was cut back by 7 bases and J by 5 bases. The CDR3 spans 12 residues. CDR1 and CDR2 (germline): MNHEY, SVGEGT. CDR3 sequence: CASTLGGETQYF. CDR3 bases: TGTGCCAGCACCCTGGGGGGGGAGACCCAGTACTTC.

The gene calls are TRBV24-1 and TRBJ1-5; D remains ambiguous. The CDR3 runs to 14 residues. The V end was cut by 4 bases, the J end by 0 bases, with 6 bases between. Germline values: CDR1 KGHDR, CDR2 SFDVKD. The CDR3 DNA reads TGTGCCACCAGTGACGGACCTAGCAATCAGCCCCAGCATTTT. Residues: CATSDGPSNQPQHF.

This chain links TRBV5-6 with TRBJ1-2, with D unclear. V dropped 3 bases and J dropped 1 base, with 10 bases sitting between them. This CDR3 contains 14 residues. Germline assignment: CDR1 SGHDT and CDR2 YYEEEE. This chain's CDR3 is CASSSLGVNYGYTF. CDR3 nucleotides: TGTGCCAGCAGCTCTCTGGGAGTTAACTATGGCTACACCTTC. The whole variable domain, remainder taken from reference TRBV5-6 and TRBJ1-2, is DAGVTQSPTHLIKTRGQQVTLRCSPKSGHDTVSWYQQALGQGPQFIFQYYEEEERQRGNFPDRFSGHQFPNYSSELNVNALLLGDSALYLCASSSLGVNYGYTFGSGTRLTVV.

Worth noting for this clonotype: A much larger clone sits a single nucleotide away, making a read error possible. This chain links TRBV4-1 with TRBJ2-7; D is undetermined. The CDR3 runs to 18 residues. Germline V gene sequence: CDR1 MGHRA, CDR2 YSYEKL. V was trimmed by 2 bases and J by 0 bases, leaving 20 bases between them. As DNA, the CDR3 is TGCGCCAGCAGCCAAAGGGATGGTGGAAGAGATTTCTCCTACGAGCAGTACTTC. Protein product: CASSQRDGGRDFSYEQYF.

The chain joins TRBV7-9 to TRBJ2-3; D remains ambiguous. CDR1 and CDR2 from the germline V gene are SEHNR and FQNEAQ (reference sequence). There are 13 residues in the CDR3. The V gene lost 5 bases and the J gene lost 6 bases, with 12 bases spanning the gap. CDR3 sequence (DNA): TGTGCCAGCAGCCGCCGATGGGGTGATACGCAGTATTTT. Its protein product is CASSRRWGDTQYF.

This clonotype was counted only a few times. This chain connects TRBV12-3 or TRBV12-4 to TRBJ1-3; 7 bases are shared with TRBD1. V shed 5 bases, J shed 3 bases, and the junction held 4 bases outside the gene matches. This CDR3 comprises 14 residues. Here the CDR3 DNA reads TGTGCCAGCAGTCCCGGGACAGATGGAAACACCATATATTTT. The encoded protein is CASSPGTDGNTIYF.

This clonotype has only a few counts. The chain recombines TRBV28 with TRBJ2-7; unclear D gene. The CDR3 is 15 residues long. Trimming stripped 6 bases from V and 2 bases from J, with 17 bases between. Germline values: CDR1 MDHEN, CDR2 SYDVKM. The CDR3 reads CASRKGWITTYEQYF. CDR3 nucleotide sequence: TGTGCCAGCAGAAAAGGATGGATCACGACCTACGAGCAGTACTTC.

The chain is built from TRBV12-3 or TRBV12-4 and TRBJ2-2; 7 bases align to TRBD1. The CDR3 totals 16 residues. Trimming cost V 4 bases and J 2 bases; bases outside gene matches: 7. The CDR3 DNA reads as TGTGCCAGCAGTTGGGGGACAGTTCTTAACACCGGGGAGCTGTTTTTT. Its translation is CASSWGTVLNTGELFF.

This clonotype has just a few counts. CDR3 amino acids: CASSPQGGGSEAFF. The CDR3, as DNA: TGTGCCAGCAGCCCCCAAGGGGGCGGGAGTGAAGCTTTCTTT. The chain uses TRBV7-2 and TRBJ1-1; TRBD1 matches at 7 bases. Germline V CDR1 and CDR2: SGHTA, FQGNSA. This CDR3 region has 14 residues. V was clipped by 5 bases and J by 7 bases; unmatched bases: 10. Based on the CDR3 plus reference TRBV7-2 and TRBJ1-1, the full variable domain is GAGVSQSPSNKVTEKGKDVELRCDPISGHTALYWYRQSLGQGLEFLIYFQGNSAPDKSGLPSDRFSAERTGGSVSTLTIQRTQQEDSAVYLCASSPQGGGSEAFFGQGTRLTVV.

The J gene is TRBJ2-7, the V gene TRBV19, with 8 bases fitting TRBD2. CDR1 is LNHDA and CDR2 is SQIVND in the germline V gene (reference sequence). This CDR3 region has 14 residues. V was clipped by 3 bases and J by 5 bases; unmatched bases: 6. The CDR3 DNA is TGTGCCAGTAGTATGCGGGGGGACGGGGACGAGCAGTACTTC. Translated, it gives CASSMRGDGDEQYF.

The V and J genes are TRBV7-2 and TRBJ1-4; maybe TRBD1 (5 bases). The ends were cut back, 5 bases at V and 10 bases at J, with 17 bases in the middle. Germline values: CDR1 SGHTA, CDR2 FQGNSA. The CDR3 runs to 14 residues. The CDR3 DNA reads TGTGCCAGCAGCCCCGGGACGGTCTCGGGAAAACTGTTTTTT. The encoded protein is CASSPGTVSGKLFF.

V usage is TRBV5-1 and J usage is TRBJ2-3; D remains unclear. V lost 4 bases, J lost 2 bases, and 11 bases lay in between. The CDR3 is made up of 14 amino acids. Germline V gene data show CDR1 as SGHRS and CDR2 as YFSETQ. The CDR3 nucleotides are TGCGCCAGCAGCCTGGATACGAACACAGATACGCAGTATTTT. Translation gives CASSLDTNTDTQYF.

Note on this clonotype: A read error may produce the germline difference seen at one junction end. The V gene is TRBV11-3, the J gene TRBJ2-2, with D hard to call. The germline CDR1 and CDR2 sequences are SGHNT and YENEEA. The CDR3 runs 15 residues. The CDR3 loop is CASSLDGLGTGELFF. The CDR3 DNA is TGTGCCAGCAGCCTAGACGGTCTGGGCACCGGGGAGCTGTTTTTT.

The chain employs TRBV7-9 and TRBJ2-1; 10 bases match TRBD2. The ends lost 5 bases at V and 7 bases at J; junction bases unmatched: 11. This CDR3 has 16 amino acids. Germline V lookup: CDR1 SEHNR, CDR2 FQNEAQ (reference sequence). CDR3 sequence (DNA): TGTGCCAGCAGCCCATGGCGGACTAGCGGTCGGAATGAGCAGTTCTTC. Translated: CASSPWRTSGRNEQFF.

The table lists this clonotype with a few counts. This chain uses TRBV7-9 with TRBJ1-4; the match to TRBD1 covers 9 bases. J lost 7 bases, V lost 2 bases, and 5 bases had no gene match. The CDR3 has 15 residues. In germline, CDR1 is SEHNR, CDR2 FQNEAQ (reference sequence). The CDR3 region is CASSLSGTGSEKLFF. The CDR3 DNA is TGTGCCAGCAGCTTATCCGGGACAGGGAGTGAAAAACTGTTTTTT.

This clonotype turned up a few times. The J gene is TRBJ2-1, the V gene TRBV7-9; D may be TRBD2 (5 bases). Deletions cut 1 base from V and 12 bases from J, with 19 bases between. CDR1 is SEHNR, CDR2 FQNEAQ, per germline (reference sequence). CDR3 length equals 15 residues. The CDR3: CASSLGETPREVQFF. In DNA form, the CDR3 reads TGTGCCAGCAGCTTAGGGGAGACCCCAAGAGAGGTGCAGTTCTTC.

CDR3 sequence (DNA): TGTGCCAGCAGCTCCTGGGCGGGACAGGGGTTGAACGAGCAGTACTTC. This gives the protein CASSSWAGQGLNEQYF. The gene calls are TRBV7-2 and TRBJ2-7; 10 nucleotides match TRBD1. The ends lost 4 bases at V and 5 bases at J; junction bases unmatched: 11. The CDR3 has 16 residues. Germline CDR1 is SGHTA and CDR2 is FQGNSA.

This clonotype was observed a few times. The chain uses TRBV5-1 and TRBJ2-7, with D possibly being TRBD2 (5 bases). The CDR3 runs 13 residues. Germline lookup yields CDR1 SGHRS and CDR2 YFSETQ. Trimming pared 1 base from V and 7 bases from J, leaving 12 bases between. The CDR3 here is CASSLRGRDEQYF. The DNA of the CDR3 is TGCGCCAGCAGCTTGCGGGGTCGGGATGAGCAGTACTTC.

This chain joins TRBV6-2 or TRBV6-3 and TRBJ1-2; D is ambiguous. CDR1 and CDR2 (germline): MNHEY, SVGEGT. CDR3 size: 14 residues. The germline V and J ends were trimmed by 5 bases and 1 base, with 11 bases remaining between them. The CDR3 here is CASSPVTSNYGYTF. CDR3 sequence (DNA): TGTGCCAGCAGTCCCGTGACAAGTAACTATGGCTACACCTTC.

The chain uses TRBV20-1 and TRBJ1-2; tentative D call: TRBD1 (6 bases). Looked up from germline, CDR1 is DFQATT and CDR2 is SNEGSKA (reference sequence). The CDR3 is 14 residues long. Trimming left V 1 base short and J 5 bases short, with 14 bases between. The CDR3 protein is CSARVLQGWYGYTF. The DNA for the CDR3 is TGCAGTGCTAGAGTACTACAGGGATGGTATGGCTACACCTTC.

J is TRBJ2-5 and V is TRBV7-9, with D perhaps given as TRBD1 or TRBD2 (6 bases each). Germline V gene lookup returns CDR1 SEHNR and CDR2 FQNEAQ (reference sequence). V lost 3 bases, J lost 1 base, and 9 bases lay in between. The CDR3 contains 14 residues. This chain's CDR3 is CASSFGGGQETQYF. The CDR3 bases are TGTGCCAGCAGCTTTGGAGGGGGCCAAGAGACCCAGTACTTC.

The chain has TRBV5-1 and TRBJ1-5; 10 bases match TRBD1. The J segment lost 3 bases and the V segment lost 4 bases, leaving 4 bases of the junction unmatched. The CDR3 runs 15 residues. Germline V gene sequence: CDR1 SGHRS, CDR2 YFSETQ. CDR3: CASSPGQGINQPQHF. The CDR3, as DNA: TGCGCCAGCAGCCCGGGACAGGGGATCAATCAGCCCCAGCATTTT.

V is TRBV5-6 and J is TRBJ2-1; 10 bases are shared with TRBD1. The CDR3 is made up of 17 amino acids. V trimming: 0 bases; J trimming: 4 bases; junction bases outside the gene matches: 7. Germline CDR1 reads SGHDT; CDR2 reads YYEEEE. The CDR3 DNA sequence: TGTGCCAGCAGCTTGGTTGTGGGGACAGGGGTATACAATGAGCAGTTCTTC. Protein sequence: CASSLVVGTGVYNEQFF.